This is a list of T cell receptor beta chains from one sample in a study of response to subunit inactivated influenza vaccine. TCRdb re-called the RT-PCR reads with MiXCR, one entry per CDR3 protein. Among a few hundred thousand distinct CDR3 sequences, 20% to 25% were seen once, and the ten largest hold approximately 10%. The material sequenced was PBMCs from blood, taken about 20 months after vaccination. Receptors were obtained from a man in his fifties or sixties who received an inactivated influenza vaccine. Both conserved end residues are part of each CDR3. The order of the fields is clone size, D gene, J gene, V gene, CDR3 DNA, CDR3 protein. D genes are given only for firm matches. Only part of the rows carry a size: once, few, many, or a class if the clone is expanded.

clone size: many
D gene: .
J gene: TRBJ2-1
V gene: TRBV10-3
CDR3 DNA: TGTGCCATCAGTGAGTCGATAGCAGGGTCAAGGAGCTCCTACAATGAGCAGTTCTTC
CDR3 protein: CAISESIAGSRSSYNEQFF

clone size: few
D gene: .
J gene: TRBJ1-5
V gene: TRBV12-3/TRBV12-4
CDR3 DNA: TGTGCCAGCAGTTTAAACGGAGGCAGCAATCAGCCCCAGCATTTT
CDR3 protein: CASSLNGGSNQPQHF

clone size: few
D gene: .
J gene: TRBJ1-2
V gene: TRBV6-1
CDR3 DNA: TGTGCCAGCAGTCGAGATTTACAGGGAAACTATGGCTACACCTTC
CDR3 protein: CASSRDLQGNYGYTF

clone size: few
D gene: .
J gene: TRBJ1-2
V gene: TRBV6-1
CDR3 DNA: TGTGCCAGCAGTGAACAACAGGGTTGGTATGGCTACACCTTC
CDR3 protein: CASSEQQGWYGYTF

clone size: many
D gene: .
J gene: TRBJ1-2
V gene: TRBV14
CDR3 DNA: TGTGCCAGCAGCCCCCTCGGGGGGGGCGGTGGCTACACCTTC
CDR3 protein: CASSPLGGGGGYTF

clone size: .
D gene: TRBD1
J gene: TRBJ1-1
V gene: TRBV18
CDR3 DNA: TGTGCCAGCTCACCCCGTGGGACAGTGAACACTGAAGCTTTCTTT
CDR3 protein: CASSPRGTVNTEAFF

clone size: .
D gene: TRBD1
J gene: TRBJ1-6
V gene: TRBV20-1
CDR3 DNA: TGCAGTGCAAGGACAGGGCTTTATAATTCACCCCTCCACTTT
CDR3 protein: CSARTGLYNSPLHF

clone size: .
D gene: .
J gene: TRBJ2-7
V gene: TRBV5-6
CDR3 DNA: TGTGCCAGCAGCTTGGGATTCGGGGCCTACGAGCAGTACTTC
CDR3 protein: CASSLGFGAYEQYF

clone size: many
D gene: TRBD1
J gene: TRBJ1-5
V gene: TRBV5-5
CDR3 DNA: TGTGCCAGCAGCTTGGCGGGACAGGCGTATCAGCCCCAGCATTTT
CDR3 protein: CASSLAGQAYQPQHF

clone size: .
D gene: TRBD2
J gene: TRBJ2-7
V gene: TRBV20-1
CDR3 DNA: TGCAGTGCTAGAGATTCCAGCACTAGCGCAAACGAGCAGTACTTC
CDR3 protein: CSARDSSTSANEQYF

clone size: many
D gene: .
J gene: TRBJ1-5
V gene: TRBV7-8
CDR3 DNA: TGTGCCAGCAGCTTATTACTTGGACAGCTCCATCAGCCCCAGCATTTT
CDR3 protein: CASSLLLGQLHQPQHF

clone size: .
D gene: .
J gene: TRBJ1-1
V gene: TRBV12-3/TRBV12-4
CDR3 DNA: TGTGCCAGCAGCTCACCCCACTTGGGGAACACTGAAGCTTTCTTT
CDR3 protein: CASSSPHLGNTEAFF

clone size: many
D gene: .
J gene: TRBJ1-2
V gene: TRBV20-1
CDR3 DNA: TGCAGTGCCAGGCGACTAAGGGACTATGGCTACACCTTC
CDR3 protein: CSARRLRDYGYTF

clone size: .
D gene: .
J gene: TRBJ1-6
V gene: TRBV5-1
CDR3 DNA: TGCGCCAGCAGACGACAGGATAATTCACCCCTCCACTTT
CDR3 protein: CASRRQDNSPLHF

clone size: .
D gene: .
J gene: TRBJ1-1
V gene: TRBV9
CDR3 DNA: TGTGCCAGCAGCGTAGACACAGACACTGAAGCTTTCTTT
CDR3 protein: CASSVDTDTEAFF

clone size: .
D gene: .
J gene: TRBJ2-7
V gene: TRBV28
CDR3 DNA: TGTGCCAGCAGTTCCCCAGCTCAGTACGAGCAGTACTTC
CDR3 protein: CASSSPAQYEQYF

clone size: .
D gene: .
J gene: TRBJ2-2
V gene: TRBV9
CDR3 DNA: TGTGCCAGCAGCGTATGGGTCTCCACCGGGGGGCTGTTTTTT
CDR3 protein: CASSVWVSTGGLFF

clone size: .
D gene: TRBD1
J gene: TRBJ2-5
V gene: TRBV7-9
CDR3 DNA: TGTGCCAGCAGCAGGGACAGGGTAGAGACCCAGTACTTC
CDR3 protein: CASSRDRVETQYF

clone size: .
D gene: TRBD1
J gene: TRBJ1-6
V gene: TRBV28
CDR3 DNA: TGTGCCAGCAGTTTAGGGACAGGGGTTGGTTCACCCCTCCACTTT
CDR3 protein: CASSLGTGVGSPLHF

clone size: .
D gene: .
J gene: TRBJ1-2
V gene: TRBV7-9
CDR3 DNA: TGTGCCAGCAGCTTCCCTACCCGGGGGCCTAACTATGGCTACACCTTC
CDR3 protein: CASSFPTRGPNYGYTF

clone size: .
D gene: TRBD2
J gene: TRBJ2-7
V gene: TRBV29-1
CDR3 DNA: TGCAGCGTTGAAGATGGGAGGCTAGCGGGAGCCGAGCAGTACTTC
CDR3 protein: CSVEDGRLAGAEQYF

clone size: .
D gene: .
J gene: TRBJ2-3
V gene: TRBV7-2
CDR3 DNA: TGTGCCAGCAGACCCGGTGCTACAGATACGCAGTATTTT
CDR3 protein: CASRPGATDTQYF

clone size: .
D gene: TRBD2
J gene: TRBJ2-7
V gene: TRBV29-1
CDR3 DNA: TGCAGCGTTCTTCTAGCGGCCTCCTACGAGCAGTACTTC
CDR3 protein: CSVLLAASYEQYF

clone size: .
D gene: .
J gene: TRBJ2-1
V gene: TRBV11-2
CDR3 DNA: TGTGCCAGCAGCCCGGCGGCGTACAATGAGCAGTTCTTC
CDR3 protein: CASSPAAYNEQFF

clone size: many
D gene: .
J gene: TRBJ1-5
V gene: TRBV4-2
CDR3 DNA: TGTGCCAGCAGCCAAGATGCCGGAGGCAAACAGCCCCAGCATTTT
CDR3 protein: CASSQDAGGKQPQHF

clone size: .
D gene: .
J gene: TRBJ2-7
V gene: TRBV4-3
CDR3 DNA: TGCGCCAGCAGCCGGGGAGAGGGCTACGAGCAGTACTTC
CDR3 protein: CASSRGEGYEQYF

clone size: many
D gene: .
J gene: TRBJ1-5
V gene: TRBV4-3
CDR3 DNA: TGCGCCAGCAGCCCCCATTTGGGGGCAGGGGATCAGCCCCAGCATTTT
CDR3 protein: CASSPHLGAGDQPQHF

clone size: .
D gene: .
J gene: TRBJ2-5
V gene: TRBV5-6
CDR3 DNA: TGTGCCAGAAGACAGCGTCGAGAGACCCAGTACTTC
CDR3 protein: CARRQRRETQYF

clone size: few
D gene: .
J gene: TRBJ1-4
V gene: TRBV5-1
CDR3 DNA: TGCGCCAGCAGCTTGGATGCTAATGAAAAACTGTTTTTT
CDR3 protein: CASSLDANEKLFF

clone size: .
D gene: TRBD1
J gene: TRBJ1-3
V gene: TRBV28
CDR3 DNA: TGTGCCAGCGCCGACGGGACAGCCGGCTCTGGAAACACCATATATTTT
CDR3 protein: CASADGTAGSGNTIYF

clone size: .
D gene: .
J gene: TRBJ1-2
V gene: TRBV29-1
CDR3 DNA: TGCAGCGTTGAAGATCGGTTGAGCGGCTACACCTTC
CDR3 protein: CSVEDRLSGYTF

clone size: few
D gene: .
J gene: TRBJ1-5
V gene: TRBV6-5
CDR3 DNA: TGTGCCAGCAGTTTTTCCTACGGACAGCCCCAGCATTTT
CDR3 protein: CASSFSYGQPQHF

clone size: .
D gene: .
J gene: TRBJ1-1
V gene: TRBV27
CDR3 DNA: TGTGCCTCGGCGGGATGGACTGAAGCTTTCTTT
CDR3 protein: CASAGWTEAFF

clone size: .
D gene: TRBD1
J gene: TRBJ2-5
V gene: TRBV13
CDR3 DNA: TGTGCCAGCAGCTTATCGCAGGGGGTTCAAGAGACCCAGTACTTC
CDR3 protein: CASSLSQGVQETQYF

clone size: .
D gene: TRBD2
J gene: TRBJ2-5
V gene: TRBV5-6
CDR3 DNA: TGTGCCAGCAGCTTTAGCGGGAGGTGGGAGACCCAGTACTTC
CDR3 protein: CASSFSGRWETQYF

clone size: .
D gene: TRBD1
J gene: TRBJ2-6
V gene: TRBV5-1
CDR3 DNA: TGCGCCAGCAGCTCCGGACAGGGGGCAACTGGGGCCAACGTCCTGACTTTC
CDR3 protein: CASSSGQGATGANVLTF

clone size: .
D gene: TRBD1
J gene: TRBJ2-5
V gene: TRBV7-2
CDR3 DNA: TGTGCCAGCCGGACAGGGGGTACGGAGACCCAGTACTTC
CDR3 protein: CASRTGGTETQYF

clone size: .
D gene: .
J gene: TRBJ2-2
V gene: TRBV27
CDR3 DNA: TGTGCCAGCAGTTTCAGGCGAACCGGGGAGCTGTATTTT
CDR3 protein: CASSFRRTGELYF

clone size: few
D gene: .
J gene: TRBJ2-2
V gene: TRBV6-2/TRBV6-3
CDR3 DNA: TGTGCCAGCAGTTACTCTTACACCGGGGAGCTGTTTTTT
CDR3 protein: CASSYSYTGELFF